This TCR beta chain was identified in a study of blood T cell repertoires in COVID-19 (dated by TCRdb to the early 2020s). In the study overall: The collaborator samples originated in the United States, Italy and Spain and spanned the acute and convalescent phases of COVID-19. The prospective study material was composed of cDNA or gDNA derived from T cells, B-cell-depleted T cells, or PBMCs. The dataset comprised deeply sampled blood TCRbeta repertoires from subjects exposed to, actively infected with, or recovered from COVID-19. A freely available public database, intended as a resource for researchers studying the immune response to SARS-CoV-2, is where the repertoires were released. The samples were drawn from the first 160 participants of the ongoing ImmuneRACE study and from some 1,300 subjects provided by 6 global collaborators. Nearly every sample came with metadata listing a de-identified subject ID, COVID-19 status, age in years and sex. Where available, HLA class I and class II types were obtained from metadata supplied by the sample provider rather than from assay-based typing. Overall study outcomes, separate from this receptor: Clinical and demographic metadata were provided uncurated, with the amount varying by source and participant.

Notes on this clone: The target of this receptor is not known. Base qualities are not recorded, but no much larger clone differs from it by a single base.

At one collaborating source in Seattle, patients were enrolled during active infection and were followed longitudinally through the course of disease. Each collaborating institution followed its own protocols to collect whole blood in K2EDTA tubes. For TCRbeta analysis, collaborator samples were shipped as frozen whole blood, as isolated PBMCs, or as DNA extracted from either sample type. TCRbeta CDR3 regions were amplified from genomic DNA using the immunoSEQ Assay, a bias-controlled multiplex PCR. The study's own analysis went as follows. The number of nucleated cells in each sample was estimated by amplification of reference gene primers within the assay. To quantify the absolute abundance of each unique TCRbeta CDR3 rearrangement, sequence reads were collapsed and filtered. Productive Simpson clonality was computed per sample as the square root of Simpson's diversity index over productive rearrangements. Drawn from immuneACCESS, this table holds only the in-frame rearrangements with V and J called that TCRdb kept. Clones are partly lost; checked studies trace under half to an unresolved V gene and leave the rest unexplained. V, J and clone size derive from that table, while D and trimming were established from the DNA sequence. Across this sample there are just under 350,000 clones, with about nine tenths seen only once. The top ten clones comprise approximately 7.3% of the sample.

The CDR3 spans 17 residues, from the cysteine through the phenylalanine. The sequence is cut down to CDR3 DNA, 51 bases in frame from base 1. V loses 8 bases, J loses 2 bases, and the germline ends lie 22 bases apart. In the germline V gene, CDR1 corresponds to MDHEN and CDR2 to SYDVKM. The sequence was obtained from a woman aged 70-85 years with COVID-19, enrolled during active disease. Recombination linked TRBV28 to TRBJ2-4, with TRBD2 as a weak D call on 6 bases. Sequences were obtained from peripheral blood. The CDR3 corresponds to CASSTLRGSDTKNIQYF. The DNA sequence is given as TGTGCCAGCTCCACACTCCGGGGGTCCGATACCAAAAACATTCAGTACTTC.